This is a list of T cell receptor beta chains from one sample in a study of T-cell reconstitution after alpha-beta-depleted transplantation in children. TCRdb reprocessed the PCR reads with MiXCR, giving one entry per CDR3 protein. The sample has about 610,000 distinct CDR3 sequences, about 10% seen once. The sample was PBMCs from the stem cell graft donor, taken from the stem cell graft. These receptors were collected from a human donor who donated a stem cell graft to a child with acute myeloid leukemia. CDR3s include the opening cysteine and the closing phenylalanine or tryptophan. D genes are given only for firm matches. Only some rows state a clone size, as once, few, many or a class for expanded clones.

j_gene: TRBJ2-1
v_gene: TRBV20-1
d_gene: TRBD2
abundance: .
CDR3nt: TGCAGTGCTAGAGATCAAGCGGGAGGCTACAATGAGCAGTTCTTC
CDR3aa: CSARDQAGGYNEQFF

j_gene: TRBJ2-1
v_gene: TRBV12-3/TRBV12-4
d_gene: TRBD2
abundance: few
CDR3nt: TGTGCCAGCAGTCAAAGCGGGGGCGGTAAAGGTGAGCAGTTCTTC
CDR3aa: CASSQSGGGKGEQFF

j_gene: TRBJ2-1
v_gene: TRBV9
d_gene: .
abundance: .
CDR3nt: TGTGCCAGCAGCGTAGGAACTGACGTGAATGAGCAGTTCTTC
CDR3aa: CASSVGTDVNEQFF

j_gene: TRBJ1-1
v_gene: TRBV5-1
d_gene: TRBD1
abundance: few
CDR3nt: TGCGCCAGCAGCTTGGTTGGGACAGGGATGAACACTGAAGCTTTCTTT
CDR3aa: CASSLVGTGMNTEAFF

j_gene: TRBJ2-3
v_gene: TRBV11-2
d_gene: TRBD2
abundance: many
CDR3nt: TGTGCCAGCAGCTTTAGGACTAGCGGGAGCCAACGCACAGATACGCAGTATTTT
CDR3aa: CASSFRTSGSQRTDTQYF

j_gene: TRBJ2-4
v_gene: TRBV10-3
d_gene: TRBD2
abundance: .
CDR3nt: TGTGCCATCTACTCGGGAGGGGAGGACATTCAGTACTTC
CDR3aa: CAIYSGGEDIQYF

j_gene: TRBJ2-2
v_gene: TRBV11-1
d_gene: TRBD2
abundance: .
CDR3nt: TGTGCCAGCAGCTATTGGACTAGCCACGGGGAGCTGTTTTTT
CDR3aa: CASSYWTSHGELFF

j_gene: TRBJ2-1
v_gene: TRBV6-2/TRBV6-3
d_gene: TRBD2
abundance: few
CDR3nt: TGTGCCAGCAGTTTACCTCCGGCGGCCCGACTAGCGTTCACCTACAATGAGCAGTTCTTC
CDR3aa: CASSLPPAARLAFTYNEQFF

j_gene: TRBJ2-7
v_gene: TRBV6-1
d_gene: .
abundance: .
CDR3nt: TGTGCCAGCAGTATTGGGATTGGGCCCTACGAGCAGTACTTC
CDR3aa: CASSIGIGPYEQYF

j_gene: TRBJ2-3
v_gene: TRBV7-2
d_gene: TRBD2
abundance: .
CDR3nt: TGTGCCAGCAGCTTAGCGCGACTAGCGGGAGGGCCCTCAGATACGCAGTATTTT
CDR3aa: CASSLARLAGGPSDTQYF

j_gene: TRBJ1-2
v_gene: TRBV20-1
d_gene: .
abundance: few
CDR3nt: TGCAGTGCTAGTAGGGGTGACTATGGCTACACCTTC
CDR3aa: CSASRGDYGYTF

j_gene: TRBJ2-1
v_gene: TRBV11-1
d_gene: .
abundance: .
CDR3nt: TGTGCCAGCAGGGGCTGGTCCCGGGCAGTGGCTAACTCCTACAATGAGCAGTTCTTC
CDR3aa: CASRGWSRAVANSYNEQFF

j_gene: TRBJ1-5
v_gene: TRBV28
d_gene: .
abundance: few
CDR3nt: TGTGCCAGCAGGCCACCCGGAGATCAGCCCCAGCATTTT
CDR3aa: CASRPPGDQPQHF

j_gene: TRBJ2-5
v_gene: TRBV20-1
d_gene: .
abundance: few
CDR3nt: TGCAGTGCAGACTTAGCGGAAGAGACCCAGTACTTC
CDR3aa: CSADLAEETQYF

j_gene: TRBJ2-7
v_gene: TRBV7-2
d_gene: .
abundance: .
CDR3nt: TGTGCCAGCAGCTTTTTAACATCAGGGCGCGAGCAGTCCTTC
CDR3aa: CASSFLTSGREQSF

j_gene: TRBJ2-5
v_gene: TRBV29-1
d_gene: TRBD2
abundance: .
CDR3nt: TGCAGCGTCGGCGGGAGGCGAGGGGAGACCCAGTACTTC
CDR3aa: CSVGGRRGETQYF

j_gene: TRBJ2-1
v_gene: TRBV20-1
d_gene: .
abundance: many
CDR3nt: TGCAGTGCTAGAGCCCCGGTCCTCCTATCTCTCAATGAGCAGTTCTTC
CDR3aa: CSARAPVLLSLNEQFF

j_gene: TRBJ2-1
v_gene: TRBV5-1
d_gene: .
abundance: few
CDR3nt: TGCGCCAGCAGAATTACAGGTTACAATGAGCAGTTCTTC
CDR3aa: CASRITGYNEQFF

j_gene: TRBJ2-5
v_gene: TRBV5-1
d_gene: TRBD1
abundance: many
CDR3nt: TGCGCCAGCAGCTCAAATAACCAGGGGGCCCAGTACTTC
CDR3aa: CASSSNNQGAQYF

j_gene: TRBJ2-5
v_gene: TRBV20-1
d_gene: TRBD2
abundance: few
CDR3nt: TGCAGTGCCGGTCGACTAGCGCCTCAAGAGACCCAGTACTTC
CDR3aa: CSAGRLAPQETQYF

j_gene: TRBJ2-5
v_gene: TRBV6-6
d_gene: .
abundance: few
CDR3nt: TGTGCCAGCAGCCGGACAACAGAGACCCAGTACTTC
CDR3aa: CASSRTTETQYF

j_gene: TRBJ2-7
v_gene: TRBV7-6
d_gene: .
abundance: many
CDR3nt: TGTGCCAGCAGCTTATGGCCGGGATCATCCTACGAGCAGTACTTC
CDR3aa: CASSLWPGSSYEQYF

j_gene: TRBJ2-1
v_gene: TRBV15
d_gene: TRBD2
abundance: few
CDR3nt: TGTGCCACCAGCAGAGGACTACTAGCGGGAGGGCCGAATGAGCAGTTCTTC
CDR3aa: CATSRGLLAGGPNEQFF

j_gene: TRBJ2-1
v_gene: TRBV12-3/TRBV12-4
d_gene: TRBD2
abundance: many
CDR3nt: TGTGCCAGCAGTCCTATGACTAGCGGGAGCTCCCATGAGCAGTTCTTC
CDR3aa: CASSPMTSGSSHEQFF

j_gene: TRBJ2-1
v_gene: TRBV7-2
d_gene: TRBD1
abundance: many
CDR3nt: TGTGCCAGCAGCTTAGTATCGGGGACAGGGTATCTTGAGCAGTTCTTC
CDR3aa: CASSLVSGTGYLEQFF

j_gene: TRBJ2-1
v_gene: TRBV7-2
d_gene: TRBD2
abundance: .
CDR3nt: TGTGCCAGCAGCTTAGGGCTAACTAGCGGGAAGGGCTACAATGAGCAGTTCTTC
CDR3aa: CASSLGLTSGKGYNEQFF

j_gene: TRBJ2-3
v_gene: TRBV20-1
d_gene: TRBD2
abundance: few
CDR3nt: TGCAGTGCTAGAGAGGGGCTAGGACTAGCGGCCACAGATACGCAGTATTTT
CDR3aa: CSAREGLGLAATDTQYF

j_gene: TRBJ1-1
v_gene: TRBV7-2
d_gene: .
abundance: few
CDR3nt: TGTGCCAGCAGCTCAGGGTTGGGTGAAGCTTTCTTT
CDR3aa: CASSSGLGEAFF

j_gene: TRBJ2-7
v_gene: TRBV7-2
d_gene: .
abundance: .
CDR3nt: TGTGCCAGCAGCCGGGGGCGCGAGCAGTACTTC
CDR3aa: CASSRGREQYF

j_gene: TRBJ2-5
v_gene: TRBV5-1
d_gene: TRBD1
abundance: few
CDR3nt: TGCGCCAGCAGCTTTTTCGGACGAGGACAGGGAGGATTGGAGACCCAGTACTTC
CDR3aa: CASSFFGRGQGGLETQYF

j_gene: TRBJ2-5
v_gene: TRBV12-3/TRBV12-4
d_gene: .
abundance: many
CDR3nt: TGTGCCAGCAGTTTCCCCGGCGCGGGGGAGACCCAGTACTTC
CDR3aa: CASSFPGAGETQYF

j_gene: TRBJ2-7
v_gene: TRBV27
d_gene: .
abundance: many
CDR3nt: TGTGCCAGCAGTTCCTCGACCAACTACGAGCAGTACTTC
CDR3aa: CASSSSTNYEQYF

j_gene: TRBJ2-4
v_gene: TRBV20-1
d_gene: .
abundance: few
CDR3nt: TGCAGTGCTAGGAAAACCAACAGGGGGGGGGTAGCCAAAAACATTCAGTACTTC
CDR3aa: CSARKTNRGGVAKNIQYF

j_gene: TRBJ2-3
v_gene: TRBV11-2
d_gene: TRBD2
abundance: .
CDR3nt: TGTGCCAGCAGCTCTCCGGGACTAGCGGACACAGATACGCAGTATTTT
CDR3aa: CASSSPGLADTDTQYF

j_gene: TRBJ2-7
v_gene: TRBV20-1
d_gene: TRBD1
abundance: .
CDR3nt: TGCAGTGCTGTCCGGGACAGGTTGGTCGAGCAGTACTTC
CDR3aa: CSAVRDRLVEQYF

j_gene: TRBJ2-7
v_gene: TRBV15
d_gene: .
abundance: few
CDR3nt: TGTGCCACCAGCAGAGAGGCCGGGGTGTCCTACGAGCAGTACTTC
CDR3aa: CATSREAGVSYEQYF

j_gene: TRBJ1-2
v_gene: TRBV7-9
d_gene: .
abundance: few
CDR3nt: TGTGCCAGCAGCTGGGGGGTTGCAGGCTACACCTTC
CDR3aa: CASSWGVAGYTF

j_gene: TRBJ2-7
v_gene: TRBV7-9
d_gene: .
abundance: few
CDR3nt: TGTGCCAGCAGCGTAACCGCGTACGAGCAGTACTTC
CDR3aa: CASSVTAYEQYF

j_gene: TRBJ2-1
v_gene: TRBV29-1
d_gene: TRBD2
abundance: few
CDR3nt: TGCAGCGTTGACAAGGCTAGCGGCTCCTACAATGAGCAGTTCTTC
CDR3aa: CSVDKASGSYNEQFF

j_gene: TRBJ2-5
v_gene: TRBV20-1
d_gene: TRBD2
abundance: once
CDR3nt: TGCAGTGCTGGGCTGGTCGGGACTAGCGGGACCGCCCAAGAGACCCAGTACTTC
CDR3aa: CSAGLVGTSGTAQETQYF

j_gene: TRBJ2-3
v_gene: TRBV12-3/TRBV12-4
d_gene: TRBD2
abundance: .
CDR3nt: TGTGCCAGCAGCCCGGGACTAGTAGGGCCAGATACGCAGTATTTT
CDR3aa: CASSPGLVGPDTQYF

j_gene: TRBJ2-1
v_gene: TRBV29-1
d_gene: .
abundance: .
CDR3nt: TGCCGGGGCGGGGACTCCTACAATGAGCAGTTCTTC
CDR3aa: CRGGDSYNEQFF

j_gene: TRBJ2-3
v_gene: TRBV20-1
d_gene: .
abundance: many
CDR3nt: TGCAGTGCTAGGCCCGGAGGTCACACAGATACGCAGTATTTT
CDR3aa: CSARPGGHTDTQYF

j_gene: TRBJ2-7
v_gene: TRBV20-1
d_gene: TRBD1
abundance: .
CDR3nt: TGCAGTGTTACTGACAGGGTTATTGAGCAGTACTTC
CDR3aa: CSVTDRVIEQYF

j_gene: TRBJ2-5
v_gene: TRBV4-3
d_gene: .
abundance: .
CDR3nt: TGCGCCAGCAGCCATTTGGCAGGGGACCGGACCCAGTACTTC
CDR3aa: CASSHLAGDRTQYF

j_gene: TRBJ1-2
v_gene: TRBV6-1
d_gene: .
abundance: .
CDR3nt: TGTGCCAGCACCATACACAGGGAAGTAAACTATGGCTACACCTTC
CDR3aa: CASTIHREVNYGYTF

j_gene: TRBJ2-4
v_gene: TRBV2
d_gene: TRBD2
abundance: .
CDR3nt: TGTGCCAGCAGTTGGGGACTAGCGGGACTGGACATTCAGTACTTC
CDR3aa: CASSWGLAGLDIQYF

j_gene: TRBJ2-3
v_gene: TRBV6-2/TRBV6-3
d_gene: TRBD2
abundance: .
CDR3nt: TGTGCCAGCAGTCCGCTAGCGGGAGAGCGAACAGATACGCAGTATTTT
CDR3aa: CASSPLAGERTDTQYF

j_gene: TRBJ2-1
v_gene: TRBV2
d_gene: TRBD2
abundance: .
CDR3nt: TGTGCCAGCACAGGGACTAGCGCCTACAATGAGCAGTTCTTC
CDR3aa: CASTGTSAYNEQFF

j_gene: TRBJ2-1
v_gene: TRBV20-1
d_gene: .
abundance: few
CDR3nt: TGCAGTGCTAGAGATTCCGGGACAGCCTTAGCGGGAACCTACAATGAGCAGTTCTTC
CDR3aa: CSARDSGTALAGTYNEQFF

j_gene: TRBJ2-5
v_gene: TRBV4-2
d_gene: TRBD2
abundance: .
CDR3nt: TGTGCCAGCAGCCAAGGCGGACTAGCGGGGGGTCAAGAGACCCAGTACTTC
CDR3aa: CASSQGGLAGGQETQYF

j_gene: TRBJ2-5
v_gene: TRBV28
d_gene: .
abundance: .
CDR3nt: TGTGCCAGCAGCAGGCCCCCGTCTCTCGGAGCGCGAGTCCAAGAGACCCAGTACTTC
CDR3aa: CASSRPPSLGARVQETQYF

j_gene: TRBJ2-1
v_gene: TRBV27
d_gene: .
abundance: .
CDR3nt: TGTGCCAGCAGTTTAAGGGTACTGATCAATGAGCAGTTCTTC
CDR3aa: CASSLRVLINEQFF

j_gene: TRBJ2-5
v_gene: TRBV7-9
d_gene: .
abundance: few
CDR3nt: TGTGCCAGCAGCTTTTTCAACAGCCAAGAGACCCAGTACTTC
CDR3aa: CASSFFNSQETQYF

j_gene: TRBJ2-1
v_gene: TRBV4-3
d_gene: TRBD2
abundance: few
CDR3nt: TGCGCCAGCACCCAACTAGCGGGGCCCGACAATGAGCAGTTCTTC
CDR3aa: CASTQLAGPDNEQFF